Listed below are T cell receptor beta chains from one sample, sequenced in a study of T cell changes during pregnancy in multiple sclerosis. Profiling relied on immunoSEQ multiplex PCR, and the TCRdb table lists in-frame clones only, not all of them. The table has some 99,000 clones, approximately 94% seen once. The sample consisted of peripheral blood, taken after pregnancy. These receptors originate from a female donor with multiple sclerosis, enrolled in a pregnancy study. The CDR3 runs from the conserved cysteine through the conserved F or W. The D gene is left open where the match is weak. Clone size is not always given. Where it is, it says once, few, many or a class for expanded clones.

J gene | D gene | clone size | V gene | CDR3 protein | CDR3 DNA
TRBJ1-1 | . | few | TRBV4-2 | CASSQDIRGSTEAFF | TGTGCCAGCAGCCAAGATATCAGGGGATCCACTGAAGCTTTCTTT
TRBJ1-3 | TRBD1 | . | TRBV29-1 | CSVTGGVGNTIYF | TGCAGCGTCACAGGGGGCGTTGGAAACACCATATATTTT
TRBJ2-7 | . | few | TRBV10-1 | CASSDSSHEQYF | TGCGCCAGCAGTGATAGTTCCCACGAGCAGTACTTC
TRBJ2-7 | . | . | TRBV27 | CASSPITVQGSYEQYF | TGTGCCAGCAGTCCCATAACCGTCCAGGGTTCCTACGAGCAGTACTTC
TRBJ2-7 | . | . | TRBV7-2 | CASSSPDSTYEQYF | TGTGCCAGCAGCTCCCCAGACAGTACCTACGAGCAGTACTTC
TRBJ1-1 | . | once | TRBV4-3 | CASSQDYADKGSEAFF | TGCGCCAGCAGCCAAGATTATGCGGACAAAGGGTCTGAAGCTTTCTTT
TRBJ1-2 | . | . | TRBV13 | CASSLGDSGVNGYTF | TGTGCCAGCAGCTTAGGGGACAGTGGGGTTAACGGCTACACCTTC
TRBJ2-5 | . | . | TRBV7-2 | CASSLMLGLQETQYF | TGTGCCAGCAGCTTAATGTTGGGACTGCAAGAGACCCAGTACTTC
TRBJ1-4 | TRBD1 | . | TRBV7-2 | CASSSYRTGDNEKLFF | TGTGCCAGCAGCTCGTATCGGACAGGGGATAATGAAAAACTGTTTTTT
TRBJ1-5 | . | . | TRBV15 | CATSRATGTHSNQPQHF | TGTGCCACCAGCAGAGCTACAGGGACGCATAGCAATCAGCCCCAGCATTTT
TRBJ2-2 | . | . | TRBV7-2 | CASSFSTGELFF | TGTGCCAGCAGCTTCAGTACCGGGGAGCTGTTTTTT
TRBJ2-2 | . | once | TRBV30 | CAWSVRGTNTGELFF | TGTGCCTGGAGTGTCCGGGGGACGAACACCGGGGAGCTGTTTTTT
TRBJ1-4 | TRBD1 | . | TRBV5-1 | CASSPGTGVTNEKLFF | TGCGCCAGCAGCCCCGGGACAGGGGTAACTAATGAAAAACTGTTTTTT
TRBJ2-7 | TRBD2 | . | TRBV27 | CASSPLAGLGSHEQYF | TGTGCCAGCAGCCCACTAGCGGGATTAGGATCTCACGAGCAGTACTTC
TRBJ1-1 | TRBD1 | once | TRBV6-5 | CASSSTGTGGREAFF | TGTGCCAGCAGTTCCACCGGGACAGGGGGCAGGGAAGCTTTCTTT
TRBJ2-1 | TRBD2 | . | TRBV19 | CASSMGSGRGNEQFF | TGTGCCAGTAGTATGGGTAGCGGGAGAGGCAATGAGCAGTTCTTC
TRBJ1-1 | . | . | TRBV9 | CASSVGSGSGTEAFF | TGTGCCAGCAGCGTAGGGTCTGGGAGTGGTACTGAAGCTTTCTTT
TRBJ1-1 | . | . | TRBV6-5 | CASSYSWGGPEAFF | TGTGCCAGCAGTTACTCATGGGGGGGACCGGAAGCTTTCTTT
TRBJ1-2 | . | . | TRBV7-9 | CASSLPTGGTGHGYTF | TGTGCCAGCAGCTTACCAACTGGGGGCACAGGGCATGGCTACACCTTC
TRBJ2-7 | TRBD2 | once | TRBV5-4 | CASSLGLAGEQYF | TGTGCCAGCAGCCTGGGACTAGCAGGCGAGCAGTACTTC
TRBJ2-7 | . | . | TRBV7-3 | CASGWGAEQYF | TGTGCCAGCGGGTGGGGAGCCGAGCAGTACTTC
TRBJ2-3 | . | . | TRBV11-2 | CASSYAKDTQYF | TGTGCCAGCAGCTATGCGAAGGATACGCAGTATTTT
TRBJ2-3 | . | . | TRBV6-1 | CASSAMGRQYF | TGTGCCAGCAGTGCAATGGGGCGTCAGTATTTT
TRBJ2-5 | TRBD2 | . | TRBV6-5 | CASSYSASGPQETQYF | TGTGCCAGCAGTTACTCGGCTAGCGGGCCCCAAGAGACCCAGTACTTC
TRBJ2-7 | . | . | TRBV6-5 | CASSYSPGEQYF | TGTGCCAGCAGTTACTCCCCGGGAGAGCAGTACTTC
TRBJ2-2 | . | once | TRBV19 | CASSHFSWSGELFF | TGTGCCAGTAGTCACTTTTCGTGGTCCGGGGAGCTGTTTTTT
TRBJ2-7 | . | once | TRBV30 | CAWSLRDSGYEQYF | TGTGCCTGGAGTCTCCGGGATTCAGGCTACGAGCAGTACTTC
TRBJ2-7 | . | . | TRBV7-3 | CASSPVGGDREQYF | TGTGCCAGCAGCCCAGTCGGGGGTGACCGCGAGCAGTACTTC
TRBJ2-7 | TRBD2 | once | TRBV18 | CASSSPAGSHEQYF | TGTGCCAGCTCATCCCCAGCGGGATCCCACGAGCAGTACTTC
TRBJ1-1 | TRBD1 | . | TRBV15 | CATSREGQVNTEAFF | TGTGCCACCAGCAGAGAAGGACAGGTGAACACTGAAGCTTTCTTT
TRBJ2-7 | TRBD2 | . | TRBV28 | CASSPQVSSGHSYEQYF | TGTGCCAGCAGTCCCCAAGTATCTAGCGGGCACTCCTACGAGCAGTACTTC
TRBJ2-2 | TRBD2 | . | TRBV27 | CASSLRTSFNTGELFF | TGTGCCAGCAGTTTACGGACTAGCTTTAACACCGGGGAGCTGTTTTTT
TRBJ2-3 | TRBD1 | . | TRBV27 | CASTPPGQSDTQYF | TGTGCCAGCACCCCCCCGGGACAGTCAGATACGCAGTATTTT
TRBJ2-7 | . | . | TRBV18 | CASSSSSGNGYEQYF | TGTGCCAGCTCATCATCCAGCGGAAATGGATACGAGCAGTACTTC
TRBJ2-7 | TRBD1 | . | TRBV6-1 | CASSQTGGDYEQYF | TGTGCCAGCAGCCAGACAGGGGGAGACTACGAGCAGTACTTC
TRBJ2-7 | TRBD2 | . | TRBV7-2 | CASSRRTLAGFYEQYF | TGTGCCAGCAGCCGAAGGACACTAGCGGGGTTCTACGAGCAGTACTTC
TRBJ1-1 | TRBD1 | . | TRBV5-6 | CASSALIQGEAFF | TGTGCCAGCAGCGCCTTAATACAGGGGGAAGCTTTCTTT
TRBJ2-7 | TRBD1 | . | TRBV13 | CASSLEGAGIYEQYF | TGTGCCAGCAGCTTAGAGGGGGCAGGTATATACGAGCAGTACTTC
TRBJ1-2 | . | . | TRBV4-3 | CASSQDSRRSNYGYTF | TGCGCCAGCAGCCAAGATTCGAGGCGGTCCAACTATGGCTACACCTTC
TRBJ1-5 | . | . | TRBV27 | CASKGGSNQPQHF | TGTGCCAGCAAAGGAGGGTCCAATCAGCCCCAGCATTTT
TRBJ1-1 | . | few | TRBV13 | CASSLVLGRGEAFF | TGTGCCAGCAGCTTAGTTCTGGGGAGGGGTGAAGCTTTCTTT
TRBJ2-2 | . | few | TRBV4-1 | CASSQLRASGELFF | TGCGCCAGCAGCCAACTCAGGGCTTCTGGGGAGCTGTTTTTT
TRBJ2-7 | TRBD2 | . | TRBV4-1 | CASSQEGGRDEQYF | TGCGCCAGCAGCCAAGAGGGCGGGAGAGACGAGCAGTACTTC
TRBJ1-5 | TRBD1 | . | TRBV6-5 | CATQGDSNQPQHF | TGTGCCACCCAGGGGGATAGCAATCAGCCCCAGCATTTT
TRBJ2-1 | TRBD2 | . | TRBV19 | CASSTISGGEVGVEQFF | TGTGCCAGTAGTACCATTTCTGGGGGGGAGGTCGGTGTTGAGCAGTTCTTC
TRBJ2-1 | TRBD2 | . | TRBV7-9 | CASSSSGRLDEQFF | TGTGCCAGCAGCTCTAGCGGGAGGTTGGATGAGCAGTTCTTC
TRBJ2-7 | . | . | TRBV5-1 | CASSFTGQTYEQYF | TGCGCCAGCAGCTTTACTGGACAAACCTACGAGCAGTACTTC
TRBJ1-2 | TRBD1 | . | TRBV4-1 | CASSQERTGAGGGYTF | TGCGCCAGCAGCCAAGAAAGGACAGGTGCCGGTGGGGGCTACACCTTC
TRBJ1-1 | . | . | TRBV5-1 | CASSLAGGVTEAFF | TGCGCCAGCAGCTTGGCTGGAGGCGTCACTGAAGCTTTCTTT
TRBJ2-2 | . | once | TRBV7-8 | CASSLLGGNSGAGELFF | TGTGCCAGCAGCTTACTCGGCGGGAATTCGGGGGCCGGGGAGCTGTTTTTT
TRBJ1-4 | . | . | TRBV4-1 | CASSQVYSVGEKLFF | TGCGCCAGCAGCCAAGTCTATTCGGTCGGTGAAAAACTGTTTTTT
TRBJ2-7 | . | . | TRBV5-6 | CASSLSDNSYEQYF | TGTGCCAGCAGCTTGTCAGACAACTCCTACGAGCAGTACTTC
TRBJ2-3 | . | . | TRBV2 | CASSRRDTSTDTQYF | TGTGCCAGCAGTCGTAGAGACACTAGCACAGATACGCAGTATTTT
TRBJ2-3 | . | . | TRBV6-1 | CASSDLQGSEGDTQYF | TGTGCCAGCAGTGACCTACAGGGTTCCGAGGGGGATACGCAGTATTTT
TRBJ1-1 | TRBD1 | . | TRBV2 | CASSEVYGQGANTEAFF | TGTGCCAGCAGTGAAGTATACGGGCAGGGGGCGAACACTGAAGCTTTCTTT
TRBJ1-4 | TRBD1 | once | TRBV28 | CASLTGTHEKLFF | TGTGCCAGCTTGACAGGGACACATGAAAAACTGTTTTTT
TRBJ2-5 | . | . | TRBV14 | CASSPTGMGMETQYF | TGTGCCAGCAGCCCAACCGGGATGGGGATGGAGACCCAGTACTTC
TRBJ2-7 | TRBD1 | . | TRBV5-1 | CASSLEGQGSYEQYF | TGCGCCAGCAGCTTGGAGGGACAGGGTTCCTACGAGCAGTACTTC
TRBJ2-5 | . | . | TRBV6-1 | CASSEVATQETQYF | TGTGCCAGCAGTGAAGTAGCGACACAAGAGACCCAGTACTTC